This T cell receptor (beta chain) was recorded in a study of cytomegalovirus exposure and HLA in healthy donors. Across the study: Researchers found that about 84% of over 350 genotyped donors fell within the Caucasian-associated ancestry cluster.

A multiplex PCR was run with 60 Vbeta primers and 13 Jbeta primers. The method was immunoSEQ multiplex PCR; TCRdb's version includes in-frame clones alone and lacks a portion of them. Altogether more than 90,000 clones are present, 70% to 85% being singletons, with the ten largest covering around 10%. The germline V gene encodes CDR1 MDHEN and CDR2 SYDVKM. The CDR3 length is 13 residues. The sequencing input was PBMCs. The chain joins TRBV28 to TRBJ2-5; possible D gene TRBD1, 5 bases. The J call may not be correct, given that the DNA end is closer to TRBJ2-7. The receptor was derived from a woman in her forties or fifties in good health and CMV-seropositive. The CDR3 sequence is CASSSLDSYEQYF. In nucleotides, the CDR3 is TGTGCCAGCAGTTCCTTAGACAGCTACGAGCAGTACTTC.